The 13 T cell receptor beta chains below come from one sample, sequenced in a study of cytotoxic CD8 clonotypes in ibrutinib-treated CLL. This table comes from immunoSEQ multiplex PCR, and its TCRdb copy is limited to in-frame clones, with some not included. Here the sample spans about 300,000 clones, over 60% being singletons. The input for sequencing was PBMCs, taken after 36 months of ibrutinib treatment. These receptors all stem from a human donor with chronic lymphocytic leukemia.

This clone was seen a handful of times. CDR3 DNA: TGTGCCAGCAGCTTAGCGCCGACCTACGAGCAGTACTTC. Amino acids: CASSLAPTYEQYF. V usage is TRBV7-2 and J usage is TRBJ2-7, with unresolved D. The CDR3 runs 13 residues. In germline, CDR1 is SGHTA, CDR2 FQGNSA. V was pared by 0 bases and J by 2 bases, with 5 bases between.

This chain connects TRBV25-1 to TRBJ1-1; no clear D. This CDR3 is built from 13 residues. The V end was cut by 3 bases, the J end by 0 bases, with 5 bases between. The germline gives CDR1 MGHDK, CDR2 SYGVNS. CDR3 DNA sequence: TGTGCCAGCAGTGATCTAATGAACACTGAAGCTTTCTTT. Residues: CASSDLMNTEAFF.

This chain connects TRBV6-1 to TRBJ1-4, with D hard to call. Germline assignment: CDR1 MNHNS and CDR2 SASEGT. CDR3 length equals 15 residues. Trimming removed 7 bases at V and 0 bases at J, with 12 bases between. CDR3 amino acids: CASTRSKATNEKLFF. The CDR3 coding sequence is TGTGCCAGCACCCGCTCTAAGGCAACTAATGAAAAACTGTTTTTT.

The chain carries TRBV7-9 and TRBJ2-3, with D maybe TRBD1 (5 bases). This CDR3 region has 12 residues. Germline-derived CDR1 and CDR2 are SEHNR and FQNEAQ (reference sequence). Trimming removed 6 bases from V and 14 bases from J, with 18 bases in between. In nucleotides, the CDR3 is TGTGCCAGCAGGCTTAGGGATCAGGGTCTGTATTTT. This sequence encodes CASRLRDQGLYF.

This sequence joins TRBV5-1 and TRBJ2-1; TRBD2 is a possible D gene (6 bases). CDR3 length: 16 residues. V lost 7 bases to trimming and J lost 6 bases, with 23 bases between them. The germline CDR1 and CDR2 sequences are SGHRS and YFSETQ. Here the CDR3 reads CASRTIRDWPLNEQFF. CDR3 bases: TGCGCCAGCCGAACCATCCGGGACTGGCCCCTCAATGAGCAGTTCTTC.

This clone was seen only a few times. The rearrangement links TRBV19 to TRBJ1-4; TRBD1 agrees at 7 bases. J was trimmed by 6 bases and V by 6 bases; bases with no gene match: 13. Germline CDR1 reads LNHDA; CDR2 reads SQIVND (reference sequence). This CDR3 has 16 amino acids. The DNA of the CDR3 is TGTGCCAGTAGCCCCAGGAGGGGACAGCGTTATGAAAAACTGTTTTTT. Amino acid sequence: CASSPRRGQRYEKLFF.

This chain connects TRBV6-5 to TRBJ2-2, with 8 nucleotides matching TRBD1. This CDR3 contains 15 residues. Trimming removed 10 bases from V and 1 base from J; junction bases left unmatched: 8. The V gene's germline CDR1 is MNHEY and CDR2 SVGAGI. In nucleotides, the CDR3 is TGTGCCACCTCCGTTACAGGGGGGAACACCGGGGAGCTGTTTTTT. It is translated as CATSVTGGNTGELFF.

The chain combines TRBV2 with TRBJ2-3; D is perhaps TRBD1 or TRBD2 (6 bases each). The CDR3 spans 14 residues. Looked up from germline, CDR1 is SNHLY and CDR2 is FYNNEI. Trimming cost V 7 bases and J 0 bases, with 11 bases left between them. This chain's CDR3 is CASKGGPSTDTQYF. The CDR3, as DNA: TGTGCCAGCAAAGGGGGGCCGAGCACAGATACGCAGTATTTT.

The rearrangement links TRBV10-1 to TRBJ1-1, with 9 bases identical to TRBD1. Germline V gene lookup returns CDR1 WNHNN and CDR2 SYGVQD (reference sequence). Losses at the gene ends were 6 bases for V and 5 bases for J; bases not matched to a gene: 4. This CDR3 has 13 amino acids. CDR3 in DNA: TGCGCCAGCAGGGGACAGGGATGGACTGAAGCTTTCTTT. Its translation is CASRGQGWTEAFF.

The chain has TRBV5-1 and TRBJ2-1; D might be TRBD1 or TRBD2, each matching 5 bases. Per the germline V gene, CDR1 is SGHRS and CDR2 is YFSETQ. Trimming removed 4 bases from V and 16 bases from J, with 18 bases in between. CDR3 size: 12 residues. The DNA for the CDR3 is TGCGCCAGCAGCCAACCGGGACCCCGGTCCTTCTTC. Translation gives CASSQPGPRSFF.

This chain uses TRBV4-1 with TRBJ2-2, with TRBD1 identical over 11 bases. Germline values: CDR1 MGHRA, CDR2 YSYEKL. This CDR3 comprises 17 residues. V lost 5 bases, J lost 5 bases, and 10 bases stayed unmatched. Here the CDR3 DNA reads TGCGCCAGCAGCTTCCGGGACAGGGGGGATTTTACCGGGGAGCTGTTTTTT. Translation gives CASSFRDRGDFTGELFF.

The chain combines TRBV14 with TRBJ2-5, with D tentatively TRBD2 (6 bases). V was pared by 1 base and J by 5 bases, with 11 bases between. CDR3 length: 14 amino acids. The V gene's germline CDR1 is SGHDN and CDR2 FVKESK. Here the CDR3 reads CASSQGLVLETQYF. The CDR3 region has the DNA TGTGCCAGCAGCCAAGGACTAGTCCTGGAGACCCAGTACTTC. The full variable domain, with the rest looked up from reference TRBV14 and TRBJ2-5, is EAGVTQFPSHSVIEKGQTVTLRCDPISGHDNLYWYRRVMGKEIKFLLHFVKESKQDESGMPNNRFLAERTGGTYSTLKVQPAELEDSGVYFCASSQGLVLETQYFGPGTRLLVL.

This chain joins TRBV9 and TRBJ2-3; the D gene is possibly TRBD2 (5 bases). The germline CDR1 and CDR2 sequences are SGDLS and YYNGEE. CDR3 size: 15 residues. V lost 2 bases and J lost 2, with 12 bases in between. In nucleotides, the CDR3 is TGTGCCAGCAGCGTTTTTGAGCGGTTCACAGATACGCAGTATTTT. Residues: CASSVFERFTDTQYF.